A selection of T cell receptor beta chains follows, all from one sample in a study of OX40 agonist ivuxolimab in advanced cancers. Using immunoSEQ multiplex PCR, the repertoire was profiled, and TCRdb retains in-frame clones only, with some absent. The sample consists of roughly 61,000 clones, approximately 86% of them appearing once. Sequencing was performed on CD4+ or CD8+ T cells sorted from blood, taken in a trial of the OX40 agonist ivuxolimab. Source of these receptors: an adult with an advanced solid tumor such as melanoma, head and neck, liver or kidney cancer. CDR3s include the opening cysteine and the closing phenylalanine or tryptophan. Each record gives: D gene, V gene, clone size, J gene, CDR3 protein, CDR3 DNA. D genes are given only for firm matches. Expanded clones are given a class, and other clones once, few, many or no size at all.

>TRBD1|TRBV5-1|NA|TRBJ1-2
CASSKIPGQGIDGYTF
TGCGCCAGCAGTAAAATACCGGGACAGGGTATTGATGGCTACACCTTC
>NA|TRBV6-6|NA|TRBJ2-2
CASTDPTDNTGELFF
TGTGCCAGCACCGACCCGACTGATAACACCGGGGAGCTGTTTTTT
>NA|TRBV7-9|NA|TRBJ1-4
CASSLGGTEKLFF
TGTGCCAGCAGCTTAGGGGGGACAGAAAAACTGTTTTTT
>TRBD2|TRBV7-3|once|TRBJ2-1
CASSLLPGLESVEQFF
TGTGCCAGCAGCTTACTCCCGGGACTAGAATCGGTGGAGCAGTTCTTC
>TRBD2|TRBV28|few|TRBJ2-1
CASSFRVRAGRDNEQFF
TGTGCCAGCAGTTTTCGCGTAAGGGCCGGGAGGGACAATGAGCAGTTCTTC
>TRBD1|TRBV4-2|once|TRBJ1-2
CASSPPGTGRGYGYTF
TGTGCCAGCAGCCCCCCCGGGACAGGGAGGGGCTATGGCTACACCTTC
>NA|TRBV30|NA|TRBJ1-6
CAWSHVGGRGSPLHF
TGTGCCTGGAGTCATGTTGGGGGGCGTGGTTCACCCCTCCACTTT
>NA|TRBV7-2|NA|TRBJ1-6
CASSLGLIENSPLHF
TGTGCCAGCAGCTTAGGCTTGATAGAGAATTCACCCCTCCACTTT
>NA|TRBV21-1|once|TRBJ2-3
CASSKDGQELAGEVADTQYF
TGTGCCAGCAGCAAAGACGGGCAGGAACTAGCGGGGGAGGTCGCAGATACGCAGTATTTT
>NA|TRBV6-5|once|TRBJ1-2
CASSAPGYGYTF
TGTGCCAGCAGTGCCCCGGGCTATGGCTACACCTTC
>NA|TRBV28|few|TRBJ1-5
CASSPGNQPQHF
TGTGCCAGCAGCCCCGGCAATCAGCCCCAGCATTTT
>NA|TRBV30|NA|TRBJ1-2
CAWSVRSYGYTF
TGTGCCTGGAGTGTACGAAGCTATGGCTACACCTTC
>NA|TRBV11-3|NA|TRBJ1-1
CASSLFVNTEAFF
TGTGCCAGCAGCTTATTTGTGAACACTGAAGCTTTCTTT
>NA|TRBV6-6|NA|TRBJ1-1
CASSSPPGHLNTEAFF
TGTGCCAGCAGTTCGCCTCCGGGACACCTTAACACTGAAGCTTTCTTT
>NA|TRBV6-1|NA|TRBJ2-2
CARSDLTGELFF
TGTGCCAGGTCGGATCTCACCGGGGAGCTGTTTTTT
>NA|TRBV2|NA|TRBJ1-1
CASSERFPEAFF
TGTGCCAGCAGTGAAAGGTTCCCTGAAGCTTTCTTT
>TRBD2|TRBV6-6|NA|TRBJ2-7
CASSGTSGEQYF
TGTGCCAGCAGTGGGACTAGCGGGGAGCAGTACTTC
>TRBD1|TRBV7-2|NA|TRBJ1-5
CASSKGQGGNQPQHF
TGTGCCAGCAGCAAAGGACAGGGTGGAAATCAGCCCCAGCATTTT
>NA|TRBV4-3|once|TRBJ2-6
CASSQQGSGANVLTF
TGCGCCAGCAGCCAACAGGGCTCTGGGGCCAACGTCCTGACTTTC
>NA|TRBV6-1|NA|TRBJ1-5
CASSEAFLPQHF
TGTGCCAGCAGTGAAGCATTCCTCCCCCAGCATTTT
>TRBD2|TRBV4-3|NA|TRBJ2-7
CASSQELGLALYF
TGCGCCAGCAGCCAAGAGCTCGGACTAGCGCTGTACTTC
>NA|TRBV7-8|NA|TRBJ1-4
CASSPWSDEKLFF
TGTGCCAGCAGCCCCTGGTCGGATGAAAAACTGTTTTTT
>TRBD1|TRBV30|NA|TRBJ2-2
CAWAPLTGGAGGTGELFF
TGTGCCTGGGCCCCCTTGACAGGGGGCGCAGGGGGCACCGGGGAGCTGTTTTTT
>NA|TRBV2|NA|TRBJ1-1
CASTANSRVGF
TGTGCCAGCACGGCGAACAGCCGGGTTGGGTTT
>NA|TRBV7-9|few|TRBJ1-4
CASSSGGGNEKLFF
TGTGCCAGCAGCTCCGGGGGGGGGAATGAAAAACTGTTTTTT
>NA|TRBV7-2|NA|TRBJ1-2
CASSHTWTYGYTF
TGTGCCAGCAGCCACACTTGGACCTATGGCTACACCTTC
>TRBD1|TRBV2|NA|TRBJ1-5
CASSGTGGFQPQHF
TGTGCCAGCAGTGGGACAGGAGGGTTTCAGCCCCAGCATTTT
>NA|TRBV2|NA|TRBJ1-1
CASSALGGGMTEAFF
TGTGCCAGCAGTGCTTTAGGGGGAGGGATGACTGAAGCTTTCTTT
>NA|TRBV6-6|NA|TRBJ1-1
CASRSITGFTEAFF
TGTGCCAGCAGGTCCATCACAGGCTTCACTGAAGCTTTCTTT
>TRBD1|TRBV23-1|NA|TRBJ2-1
CASLGGRGNEQFF
TGCGCCAGCTTAGGGGGCAGGGGCAATGAGCAGTTCTTC
>NA|TRBV10-3|NA|TRBJ2-7
CAISGGGRAAYEQYF
TGTGCCATCAGTGGAGGGGGGAGGGCGGCCTACGAGCAGTACTTC
>NA|TRBV5-1|NA|TRBJ2-7
CASSRSPESSYEQYF
TGCGCCAGCAGTCGTTCCCCAGAATCCTCCTACGAGCAGTACTTC
>TRBD2|TRBV7-3|NA|TRBJ2-1
CASSLRSGGPYNEQFF
TGTGCCAGCAGCTTAAGGAGCGGGGGCCCCTACAATGAGCAGTTCTTC
>NA|TRBV11-3|NA|TRBJ2-7
CASSLTGTEGYEQYF
TGTGCCAGCAGCCTAACCGGGACGGAAGGCTACGAGCAGTACTTC
>TRBD2|TRBV6-6|NA|TRBJ2-7
CASIGGSSGSYEQYF
TGTGCCAGCATTGGCGGGTCTAGCGGATCCTACGAGCAGTACTTC
>NA|TRBV11-3|NA|TRBJ2-3
CASSLEGSTDTQYF
TGTGCCAGCAGCTTAGAGGGTAGCACAGATACGCAGTATTTT
>NA|TRBV5-6|NA|TRBJ1-1
CASTRGSRAEAFF
TGTGCCAGCACCCGAGGGTCTCGGGCTGAAGCTTTCTTT
>NA|TRBV6-5|NA|TRBJ2-3
CASKSSGDTQYF
TGTGCCAGCAAATCGTCTGGGGATACGCAGTATTTT
>NA|TRBV10-2|NA|TRBJ2-7
CASTQGYWYEQYF
TGCGCCAGCACGCAGGGTTACTGGTACGAGCAGTACTTC
>NA|TRBV14|NA|TRBJ2-1
CASSQGEVSEQFF
TGTGCCAGCAGCCAAGGGGAAGTTTCTGAGCAGTTCTTC
>TRBD1|TRBV6-6|NA|TRBJ1-5
CASSRTQGDQPQHF
TGTGCCAGCAGTCGTACTCAGGGGGATCAGCCCCAGCATTTT
>TRBD2|TRBV4-3|NA|TRBJ2-3
CASSQETSGGFADTQYF
TGCGCCAGCAGCCAAGAGACTAGCGGGGGTTTCGCAGATACGCAGTATTTT
>NA|TRBV5-4|NA|TRBJ1-2
CASSLEARGGYTF
TGTGCCAGCAGCTTGGAGGCGAGGGGAGGCTACACCTTC
>NA|TRBV4-3|NA|TRBJ1-5
CASSHGIEKPQHF
TGCGCCAGCAGCCACGGGATAGAAAAGCCCCAGCATTTT
>NA|TRBV19|NA|TRBJ2-7
CASSIVPRDEQYF
TGTGCCAGTAGTATTGTCCCCAGGGACGAGCAGTACTTC
>NA|TRBV11-2|NA|TRBJ1-2
CASSFGAAGGYTF
TGTGCCAGCAGCTTTGGAGCGGCGGGCGGCTACACCTTC
>TRBD1|TRBV18|NA|TRBJ1-2
CASSPMGQGMGYTF
TGTGCCAGCTCACCAATGGGACAGGGGATGGGCTACACCTTC
>TRBD2|TRBV29-1|NA|TRBJ2-1
CSVVDGGAYNEQFF
TGCAGCGTTGTGGACGGGGGGGCTTACAATGAGCAGTTCTTC